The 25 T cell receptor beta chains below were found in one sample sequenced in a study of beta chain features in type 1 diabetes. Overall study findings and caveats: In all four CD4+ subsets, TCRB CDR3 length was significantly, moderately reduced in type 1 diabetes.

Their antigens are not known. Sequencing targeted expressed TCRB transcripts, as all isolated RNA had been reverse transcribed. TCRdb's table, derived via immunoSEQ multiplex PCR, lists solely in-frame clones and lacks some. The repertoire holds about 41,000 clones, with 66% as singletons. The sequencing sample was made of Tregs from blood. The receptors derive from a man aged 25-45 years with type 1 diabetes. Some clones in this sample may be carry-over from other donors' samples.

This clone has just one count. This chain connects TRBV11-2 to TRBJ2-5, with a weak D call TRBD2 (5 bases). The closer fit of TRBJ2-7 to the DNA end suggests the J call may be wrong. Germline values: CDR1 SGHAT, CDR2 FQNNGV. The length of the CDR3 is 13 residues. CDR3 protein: CASSRLTDYEQYF. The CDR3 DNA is TGTGCCAGCAGCAGACTAACAGACTACGAGCAGTACTTC.

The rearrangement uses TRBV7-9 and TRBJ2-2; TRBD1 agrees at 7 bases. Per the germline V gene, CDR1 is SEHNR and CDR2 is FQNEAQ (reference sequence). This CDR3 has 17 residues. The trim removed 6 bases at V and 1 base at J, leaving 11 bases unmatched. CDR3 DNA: TGTGCCAGCAGACTCCCAGACAGGGTGCTGAACACCGGGGAGCTGTTTTTT. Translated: CASRLPDRVLNTGELFF.

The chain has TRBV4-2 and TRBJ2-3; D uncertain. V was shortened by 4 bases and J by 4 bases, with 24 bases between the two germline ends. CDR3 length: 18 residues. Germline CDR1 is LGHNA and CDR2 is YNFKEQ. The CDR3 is CASSPSSSFPTTPDTQYF. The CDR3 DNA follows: TGTGCCAGCAGCCCATCGTCTAGTTTTCCTACGACGCCAGATACGCAGTATTTT.

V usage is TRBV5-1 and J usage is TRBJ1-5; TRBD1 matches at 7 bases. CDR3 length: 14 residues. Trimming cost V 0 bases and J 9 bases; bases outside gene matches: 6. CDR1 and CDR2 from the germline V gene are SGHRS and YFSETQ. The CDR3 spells CASSLGGGGRPQHF. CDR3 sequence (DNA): TGCGCCAGCAGCTTGGGAGGGGGCGGGCGGCCCCAGCATTTT.

CDR3 in amino acids: CSVRITGTLETQYF. DNA of the CDR3: TGCAGCGTCAGGATCACCGGGACACTAGAGACCCAGTACTTC. The chain joins TRBV29-1 to TRBJ2-5; maybe TRBD1 (6 bases). The length of the CDR3 is 14 residues. V was cut by 6 bases and J by 4 bases, with 18 bases left in between. Germline V gene lookup returns CDR1 SQVTM and CDR2 ANQGSEA.

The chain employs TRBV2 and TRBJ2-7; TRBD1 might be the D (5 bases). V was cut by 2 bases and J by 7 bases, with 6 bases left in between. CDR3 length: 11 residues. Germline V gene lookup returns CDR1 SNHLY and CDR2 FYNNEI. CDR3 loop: CASSEKGEQYF. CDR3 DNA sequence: TGTGCCAGCAGTGAAAAGGGGGAGCAGTACTTC.

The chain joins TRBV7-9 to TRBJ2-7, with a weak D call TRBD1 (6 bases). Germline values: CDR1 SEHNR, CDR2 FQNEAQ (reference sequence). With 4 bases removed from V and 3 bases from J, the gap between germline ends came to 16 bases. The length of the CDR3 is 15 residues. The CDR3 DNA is TGTGCCAGCAGCTGGGGACACGGCAGGGGCTACGAGCAGTACTTC. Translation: CASSWGHGRGYEQYF.

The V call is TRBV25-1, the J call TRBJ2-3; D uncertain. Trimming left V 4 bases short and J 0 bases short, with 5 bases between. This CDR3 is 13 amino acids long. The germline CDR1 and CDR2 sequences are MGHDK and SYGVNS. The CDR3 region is CASSVQSTDTQYF. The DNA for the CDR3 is TGTGCCAGCAGTGTGCAGAGCACAGATACGCAGTATTTT.

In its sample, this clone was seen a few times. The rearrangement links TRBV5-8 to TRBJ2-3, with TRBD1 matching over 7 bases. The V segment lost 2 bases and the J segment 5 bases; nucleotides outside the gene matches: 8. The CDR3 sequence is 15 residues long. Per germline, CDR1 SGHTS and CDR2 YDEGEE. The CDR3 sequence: CASSFRQGPRDTQYF. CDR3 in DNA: TGTGCCAGCAGCTTCCGACAGGGACCAAGAGATACGCAGTATTTT.

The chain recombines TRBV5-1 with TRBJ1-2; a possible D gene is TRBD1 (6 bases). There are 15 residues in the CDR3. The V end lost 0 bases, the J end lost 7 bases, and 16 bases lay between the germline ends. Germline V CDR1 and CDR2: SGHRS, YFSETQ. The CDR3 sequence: CASSLGGPNSSGYTF. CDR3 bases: TGCGCCAGCAGCTTGGGGGGGCCAAATAGCAGTGGCTACACCTTC.

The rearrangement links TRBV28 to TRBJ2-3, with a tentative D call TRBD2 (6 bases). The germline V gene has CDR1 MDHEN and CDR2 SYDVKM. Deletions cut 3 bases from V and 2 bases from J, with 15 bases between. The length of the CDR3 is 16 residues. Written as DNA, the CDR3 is TGTGCCAGCAGTTTTATCGGGCGGGGAATCACAGATACGCAGTATTTT. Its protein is CASSFIGRGITDTQYF.

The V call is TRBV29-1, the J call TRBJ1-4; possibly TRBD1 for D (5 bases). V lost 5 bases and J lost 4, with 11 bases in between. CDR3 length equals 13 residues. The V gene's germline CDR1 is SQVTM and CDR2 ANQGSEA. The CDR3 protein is CSVSRGINEKLFF. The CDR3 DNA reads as TGCAGCGTTAGCCGGGGGATTAATGAAAAACTGTTTTTT.

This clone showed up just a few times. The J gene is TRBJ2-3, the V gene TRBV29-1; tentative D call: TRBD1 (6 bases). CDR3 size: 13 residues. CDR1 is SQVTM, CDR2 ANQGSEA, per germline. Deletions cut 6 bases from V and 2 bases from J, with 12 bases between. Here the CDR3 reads CSVVVGATDTQYF. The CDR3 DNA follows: TGCAGCGTGGTAGTGGGGGCCACAGATACGCAGTATTTT.

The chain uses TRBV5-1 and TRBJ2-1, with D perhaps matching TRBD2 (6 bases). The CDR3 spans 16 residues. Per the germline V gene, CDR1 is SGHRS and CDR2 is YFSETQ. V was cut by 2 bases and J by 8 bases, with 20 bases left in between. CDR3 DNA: TGCGCCAGCAGCTTCACACCAAACAGGAGGGGCCATGAGCAGTTCTTC. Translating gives CASSFTPNRRGHEQFF.

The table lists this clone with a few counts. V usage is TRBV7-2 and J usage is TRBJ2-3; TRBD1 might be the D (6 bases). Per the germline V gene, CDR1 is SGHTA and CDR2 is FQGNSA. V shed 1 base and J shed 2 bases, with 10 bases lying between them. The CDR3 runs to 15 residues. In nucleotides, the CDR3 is TGTGCCAGCAGCTTAGGCACAGGGTTCACAGATACGCAGTATTTT. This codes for CASSLGTGFTDTQYF.

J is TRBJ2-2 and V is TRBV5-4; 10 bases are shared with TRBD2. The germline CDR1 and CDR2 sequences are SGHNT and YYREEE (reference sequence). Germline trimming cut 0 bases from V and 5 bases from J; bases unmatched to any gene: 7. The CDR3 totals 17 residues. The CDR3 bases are TGTGCCAGCAGCTTGGCGGAGCGGGGGGGCATAACCGGGGAGCTGTTTTTT. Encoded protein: CASSLAERGGITGELFF.

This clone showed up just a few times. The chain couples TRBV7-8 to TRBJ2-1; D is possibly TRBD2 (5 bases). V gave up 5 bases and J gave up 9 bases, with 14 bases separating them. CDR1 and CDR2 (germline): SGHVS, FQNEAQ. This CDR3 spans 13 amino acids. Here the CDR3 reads CASSPVGEAEQFF. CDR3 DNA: TGTGCCAGCAGCCCGGTGGGAGAGGCTGAGCAGTTCTTC.

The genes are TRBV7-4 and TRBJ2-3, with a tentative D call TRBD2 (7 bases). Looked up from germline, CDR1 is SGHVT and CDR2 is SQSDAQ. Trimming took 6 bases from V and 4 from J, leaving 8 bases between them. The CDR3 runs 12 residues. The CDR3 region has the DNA TGTGCCAGCAGGGGGGGGCCAGATACGCAGTATTTT. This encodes CASRGGPDTQYF.

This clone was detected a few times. The CDR3 DNA follows: TGTGCCAGCAGCTTGGTGGGCCTGGGCAATGAGCAGTTCTTC. Protein product: CASSLVGLGNEQFF. The chain links TRBV11-2 to TRBJ2-1; no reliable D call. This CDR3 has 14 residues. V was cut by 3 bases and J by 6 bases, with 12 bases left in between. Germline CDR1 SGHAT, CDR2 FQNNGV.

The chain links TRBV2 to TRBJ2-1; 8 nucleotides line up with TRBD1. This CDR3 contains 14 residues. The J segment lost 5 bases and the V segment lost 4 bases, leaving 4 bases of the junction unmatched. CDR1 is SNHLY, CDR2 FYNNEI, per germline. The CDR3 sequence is CASSGTGTNNEQFF. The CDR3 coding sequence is TGTGCCAGCAGTGGGACAGGGACCAACAATGAGCAGTTCTTC.

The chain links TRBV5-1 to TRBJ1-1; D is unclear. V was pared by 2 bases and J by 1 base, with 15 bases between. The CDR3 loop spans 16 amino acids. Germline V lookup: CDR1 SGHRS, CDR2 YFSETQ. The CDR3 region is CASSFSGTAANTEAFF. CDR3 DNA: TGCGCCAGCAGCTTTTCGGGAACGGCGGCGAACACTGAAGCTTTCTTT.

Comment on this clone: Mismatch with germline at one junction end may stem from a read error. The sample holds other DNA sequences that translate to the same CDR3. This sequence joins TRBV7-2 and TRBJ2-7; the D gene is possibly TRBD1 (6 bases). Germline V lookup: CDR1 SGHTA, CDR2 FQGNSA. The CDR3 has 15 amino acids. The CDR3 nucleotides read TGTGCCAGTAGCTTAGCCTTCGACAGGCCCTACGAGCAGTACTTC. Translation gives CASSLAFDRPYEQYF.

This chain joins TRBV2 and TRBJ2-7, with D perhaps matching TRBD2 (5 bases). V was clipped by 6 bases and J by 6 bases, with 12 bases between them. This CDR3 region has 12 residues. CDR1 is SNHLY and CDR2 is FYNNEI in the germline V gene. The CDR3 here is CASRPPAGEQYF. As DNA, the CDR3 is TGTGCCAGCAGGCCCCCGGCGGGCGAGCAGTACTTC.

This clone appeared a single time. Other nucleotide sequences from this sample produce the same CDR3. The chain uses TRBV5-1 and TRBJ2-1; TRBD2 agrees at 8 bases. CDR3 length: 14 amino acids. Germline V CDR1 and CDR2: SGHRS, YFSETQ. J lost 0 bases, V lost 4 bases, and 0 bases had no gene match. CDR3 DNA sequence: TGCGCCAGCAGCAGCGGGGGCTCCTACAATGAGCAGTTCTTC. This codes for CASSSGGSYNEQFF.

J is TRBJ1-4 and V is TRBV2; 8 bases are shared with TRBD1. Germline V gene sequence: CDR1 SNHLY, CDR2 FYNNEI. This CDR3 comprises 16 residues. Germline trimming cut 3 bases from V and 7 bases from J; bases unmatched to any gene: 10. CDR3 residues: CASSEGQAQGAEKLFF. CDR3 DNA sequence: TGTGCCAGCAGTGAGGGACAGGCCCAGGGGGCTGAAAAACTGTTTTTT.